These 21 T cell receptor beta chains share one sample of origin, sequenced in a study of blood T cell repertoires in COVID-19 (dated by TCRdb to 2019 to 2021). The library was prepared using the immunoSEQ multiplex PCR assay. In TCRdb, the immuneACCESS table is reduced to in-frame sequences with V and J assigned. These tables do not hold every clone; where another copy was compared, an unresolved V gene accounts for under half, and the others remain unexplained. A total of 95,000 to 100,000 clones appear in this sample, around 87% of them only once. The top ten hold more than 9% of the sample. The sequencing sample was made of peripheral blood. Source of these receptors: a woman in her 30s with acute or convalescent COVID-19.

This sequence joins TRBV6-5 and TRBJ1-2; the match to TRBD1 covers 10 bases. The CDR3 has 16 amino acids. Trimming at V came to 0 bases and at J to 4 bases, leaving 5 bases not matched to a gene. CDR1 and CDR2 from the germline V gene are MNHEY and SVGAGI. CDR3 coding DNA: TGTGCCAGCAGTTACTCGAGACAGGGGGCAGGCTATGGCTACACCTTC. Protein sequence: CASSYSRQGAGYGYTF.

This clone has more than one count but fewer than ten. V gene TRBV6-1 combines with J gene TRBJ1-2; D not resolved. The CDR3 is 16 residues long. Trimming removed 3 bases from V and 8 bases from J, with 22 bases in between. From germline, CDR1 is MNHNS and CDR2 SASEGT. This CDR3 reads CASSDNLGMGLRGYTF. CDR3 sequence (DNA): TGTGCCAGCAGTGATAACCTCGGAATGGGTTTGAGGGGCTACACCTTC.

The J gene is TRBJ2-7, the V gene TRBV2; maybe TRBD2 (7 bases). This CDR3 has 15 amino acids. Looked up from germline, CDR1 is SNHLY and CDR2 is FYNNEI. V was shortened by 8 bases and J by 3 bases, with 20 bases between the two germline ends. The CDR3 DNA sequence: TGTGCCAGCGTTTCGGGGGGCCTACCCAGCTACGAGCAGTACTTC. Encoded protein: CASVSGGLPSYEQYF.

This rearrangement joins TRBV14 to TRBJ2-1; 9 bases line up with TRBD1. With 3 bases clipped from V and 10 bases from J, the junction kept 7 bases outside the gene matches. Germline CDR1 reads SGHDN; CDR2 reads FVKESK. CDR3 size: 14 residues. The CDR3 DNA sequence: TGTGCCAGCAGCCATCGGGACAGGGTCGAAGAGCAGTTCTTC. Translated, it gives CASSHRDRVEEQFF.

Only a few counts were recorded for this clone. In DNA, the CDR3 is TGTGCCAGCAGCCAGGACAGGGACTCACCCCTCCACTTT. It codes for CASSQDRDSPLHF. The rearrangement uses TRBV11-2 and TRBJ1-6; TRBD1 aligns across 8 bases. CDR3 length: 13 amino acids. With V trimmed by 5 bases and J by 10 bases, 4 bases remained unmatched. The germline V gene has CDR1 SGHAT and CDR2 FQNNGV.

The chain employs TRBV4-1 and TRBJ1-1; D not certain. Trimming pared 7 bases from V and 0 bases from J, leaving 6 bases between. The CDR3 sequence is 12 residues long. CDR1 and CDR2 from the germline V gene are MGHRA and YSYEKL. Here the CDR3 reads CASKGVNTEAFF. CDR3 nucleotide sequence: TGCGCCAGCAAAGGAGTGAACACTGAAGCTTTCTTT.

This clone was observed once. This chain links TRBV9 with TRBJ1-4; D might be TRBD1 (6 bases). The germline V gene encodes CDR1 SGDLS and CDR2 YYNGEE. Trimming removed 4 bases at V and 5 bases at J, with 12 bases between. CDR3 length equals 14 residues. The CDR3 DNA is TGTGCCAGCAGCCTGGGGGGGGCGAATGAAAAACTGTTTTTT. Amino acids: CASSLGGANEKLFF. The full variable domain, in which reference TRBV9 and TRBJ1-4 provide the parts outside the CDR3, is DSGVTQTPKHLITATGQRVTLRCSPRSGDLSVYWYQQSLDQGLQFLIQYYNGEERAKGNILERFSAQQFPDLHSELNLSSLELGDSALYFCASSLGGANEKLFFGSGTQLSVL.

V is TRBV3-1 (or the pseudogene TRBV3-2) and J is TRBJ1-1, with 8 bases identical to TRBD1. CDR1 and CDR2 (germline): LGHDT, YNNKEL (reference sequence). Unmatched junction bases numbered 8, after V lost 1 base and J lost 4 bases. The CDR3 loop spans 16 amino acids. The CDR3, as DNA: TGTGCCAGCAGCCAAGCGCAGGGGGCTAGGAGCACTGAAGCTTTCTTT. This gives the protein CASSQAQGARSTEAFF.

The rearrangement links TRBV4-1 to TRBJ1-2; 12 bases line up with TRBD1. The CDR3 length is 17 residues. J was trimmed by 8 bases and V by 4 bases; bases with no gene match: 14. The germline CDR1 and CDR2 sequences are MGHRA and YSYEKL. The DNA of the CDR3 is TGCGCCAGCAGCCCTATACCGGGACAGGGGGCAAGAGGAGGCTACACCTTC. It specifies CASSPIPGQGARGGYTF.

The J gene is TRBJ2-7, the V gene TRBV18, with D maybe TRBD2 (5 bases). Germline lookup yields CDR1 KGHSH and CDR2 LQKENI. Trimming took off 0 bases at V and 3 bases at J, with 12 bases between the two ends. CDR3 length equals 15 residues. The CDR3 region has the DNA TGTGCCAGCTCACCACCGATTGGTGAGGGCTACGAGCAGTACTTC. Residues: CASSPPIGEGYEQYF.

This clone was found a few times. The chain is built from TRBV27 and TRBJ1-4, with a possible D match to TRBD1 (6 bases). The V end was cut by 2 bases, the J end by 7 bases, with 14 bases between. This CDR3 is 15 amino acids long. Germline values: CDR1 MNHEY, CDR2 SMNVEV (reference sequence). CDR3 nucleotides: TGTGCCAGCAGTTTAGGCGGGGGGCTTAGTGAAAAACTGTTTTTT. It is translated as CASSLGGGLSEKLFF.

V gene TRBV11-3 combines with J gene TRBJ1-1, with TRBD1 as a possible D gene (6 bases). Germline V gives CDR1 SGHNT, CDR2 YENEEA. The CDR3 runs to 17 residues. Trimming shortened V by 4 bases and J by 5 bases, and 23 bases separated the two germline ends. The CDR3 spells CASSSTRNRARNTEAFF. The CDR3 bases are TGTGCCAGCAGCTCCACCAGGAACAGGGCCCGGAATACTGAAGCTTTCTTT.

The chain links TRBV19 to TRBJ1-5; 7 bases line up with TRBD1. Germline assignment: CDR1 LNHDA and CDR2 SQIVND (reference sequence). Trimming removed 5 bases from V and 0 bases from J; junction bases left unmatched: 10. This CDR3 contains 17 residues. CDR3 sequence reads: CASSGDRPWDSNQPQHF. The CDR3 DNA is TGTGCCAGTAGTGGGGACAGACCTTGGGATAGCAATCAGCCCCAGCATTTT.

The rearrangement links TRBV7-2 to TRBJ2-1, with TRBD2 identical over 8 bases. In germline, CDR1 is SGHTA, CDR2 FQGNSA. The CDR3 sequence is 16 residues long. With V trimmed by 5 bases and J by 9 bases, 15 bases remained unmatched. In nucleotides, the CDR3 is TGTGCCAGCAGCCCCCACCAAGCGGCGGGGGGCTTTGAGCAGTTCTTC. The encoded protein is CASSPHQAAGGFEQFF.

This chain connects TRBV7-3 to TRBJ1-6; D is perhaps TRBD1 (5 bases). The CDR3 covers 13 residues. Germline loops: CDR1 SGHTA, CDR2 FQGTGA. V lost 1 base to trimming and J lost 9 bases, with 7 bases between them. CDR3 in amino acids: CASSLSQGSPLHF. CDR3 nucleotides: TGTGCCAGCAGCTTAAGCCAGGGTTCACCCCTCCACTTT.

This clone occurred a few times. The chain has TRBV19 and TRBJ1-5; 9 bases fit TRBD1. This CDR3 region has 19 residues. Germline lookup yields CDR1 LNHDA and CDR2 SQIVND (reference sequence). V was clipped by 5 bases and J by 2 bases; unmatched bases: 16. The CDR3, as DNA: TGTGCCAGTAGTCTAAAAGCCGGGACAGGGTACTATGGCAATCAGCCCCAGCATTTT. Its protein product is CASSLKAGTGYYGNQPQHF.

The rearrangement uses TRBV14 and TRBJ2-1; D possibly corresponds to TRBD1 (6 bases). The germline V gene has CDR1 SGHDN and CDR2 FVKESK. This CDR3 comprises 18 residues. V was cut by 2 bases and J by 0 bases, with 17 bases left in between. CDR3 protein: CASSQRLLGTSSYNEQFF. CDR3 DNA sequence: TGTGCCAGCAGCCAAAGACTTCTAGGGACAAGCTCCTACAATGAGCAGTTCTTC.

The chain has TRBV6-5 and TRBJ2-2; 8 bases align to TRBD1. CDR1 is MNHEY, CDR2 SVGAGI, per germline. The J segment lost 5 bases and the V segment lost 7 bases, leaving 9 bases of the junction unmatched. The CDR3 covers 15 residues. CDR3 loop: CASKRGTGTTGELFF. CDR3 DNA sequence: TGTGCCAGCAAGAGGGGGACAGGAACGACCGGGGAGCTGTTTTTT.

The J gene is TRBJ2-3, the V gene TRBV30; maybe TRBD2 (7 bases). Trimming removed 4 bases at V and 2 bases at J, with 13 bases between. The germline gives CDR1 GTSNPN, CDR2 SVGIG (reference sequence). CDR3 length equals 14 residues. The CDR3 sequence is CAWTRGAPTDTQYF. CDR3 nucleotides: TGTGCCTGGACCCGGGGGGCCCCCACAGATACGCAGTATTTT.

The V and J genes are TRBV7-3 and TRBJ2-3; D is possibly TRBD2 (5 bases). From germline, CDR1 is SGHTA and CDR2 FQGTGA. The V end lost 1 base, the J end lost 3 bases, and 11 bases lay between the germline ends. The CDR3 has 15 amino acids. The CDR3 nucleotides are TGTGCCAGCAGCTTAATCGGGGAGTTAACAGATACGCAGTATTTT. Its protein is CASSLIGELTDTQYF.

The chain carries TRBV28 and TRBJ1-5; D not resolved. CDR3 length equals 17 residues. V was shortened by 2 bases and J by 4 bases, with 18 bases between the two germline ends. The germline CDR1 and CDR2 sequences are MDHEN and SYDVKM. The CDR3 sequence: CASSLHRFPVGNQPQHF. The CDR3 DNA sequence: TGTGCCAGCAGTTTACACCGCTTTCCCGTCGGGAATCAGCCCCAGCATTTT.